A single sample gave rise to the 9 T cell receptor beta chains below, sequenced in a study of blood T cells in healthy people across ages. It was with a sample-barcoded 5' primer and a J-beta primer mix that a second PCR of roughly 7 to 12 cycles was run. Each CDR3 protein gets one entry after TCRdb re-called the 5' RACE reads with MiXCR. Of over 550,000 distinct CDR3 sequences listed, 25% to 30% are singletons. Sequencing used blood. Every receptor here comes from a woman aged 80 or over in good health.

This clonotype was found many times. The CDR3 DNA reads TGTGCCAGCAGTTCCACGGGAGGGGCGCAGACCCAGTACTTC. Residues: CASSSTGGAQTQYF. The chain uses TRBV28 and TRBJ2-5; 8 bases map to TRBD2. The CDR3 has 14 residues. Germline lookup yields CDR1 MDHEN and CDR2 SYDVKM. J gave up 6 bases and V 4 bases, and 7 bases lay outside the gene matches.

The chain uses TRBV20-1 and TRBJ2-3, with TRBD2 matching 9 bases. Germline CDR1 DFQATT, CDR2 SNEGSKA (reference sequence). Unmatched junction bases numbered 5, after V lost 5 bases and J lost 2 bases. The CDR3 spans 14 residues. CDR3 sequence (DNA): TGCAGTGCTCAAGCGGGGGGAGTCACAGATACGCAGTATTTT. This translates into CSAQAGGVTDTQYF.

At least ten counts were recorded for this clonotype. The chain is built from TRBV7-2 and TRBJ2-5, with TRBD2 matching over 11 bases. Germline V lookup: CDR1 SGHTA, CDR2 FQGNSA. V shed 5 bases, J shed 6 bases, and the junction held 8 bases outside the gene matches. The CDR3 extends over 15 amino acids. The CDR3 nucleotides are TGTGCCAGCAGCCCCTCCGGGACTAGCGGTCAGACCCAGTACTTC. Its translation is CASSPSGTSGQTQYF.

The chain recombines TRBV20-1 with TRBJ1-2; D is undetermined. This CDR3 comprises 12 residues. V was clipped by 4 bases and J by 8 bases, with 14 bases between them. CDR1 and CDR2 (germline): DFQATT, SNEGSKA (reference sequence). The CDR3 DNA follows: TGCAGTGCTATGCTCTACTCCGGCGGCTACACCTTC. It encodes CSAMLYSGGYTF.

The chain has TRBV5-1 and TRBJ2-1, with 10 bases lining up with TRBD2. Losses at the gene ends were 0 bases for V and 8 bases for J; bases not matched to a gene: 8. Germline values: CDR1 SGHRS, CDR2 YFSETQ. The CDR3 sequence is 16 residues long. The CDR3 reads CASSLDLAGGIHEQFF. CDR3 DNA sequence: TGCGCCAGCAGCTTGGATTTAGCGGGGGGAATTCATGAGCAGTTCTTC.

This clonotype appeared many times. The CDR3 loop reads CAWSRTALDEQFF. For the CDR3, the DNA is TGTGCCTGGAGTCGGACAGCCCTGGATGAGCAGTTCTTC. The chain employs TRBV30 and TRBJ2-1, with TRBD1 as a possible D gene (6 bases). This CDR3 has 13 amino acids. Trimming took off 2 bases at V and 8 bases at J, with 13 bases between the two ends. Germline CDR1 GTSNPN, CDR2 SVGIG (reference sequence).

As regards this clonotype: One end of the junction varies from germline; a read error may be responsible. The J gene is TRBJ2-3, the V gene TRBV5-1; 11 nucleotides line up with TRBD2. Germline V gives CDR1 SGHRS, CDR2 YFSETQ. The CDR3 is made up of 19 amino acids. The CDR3 DNA reads TGCGCCAGCGGACGGGGTAGCGGGGGGGCCTGGTGGGTCACAGATATGCAGTATTTT. This sequence encodes CASGRGSGGAWWVTDMQYF.

This clonotype was detected only a few times. The chain combines TRBV9 with TRBJ1-2, with D maybe TRBD1 (5 bases). CDR1 is SGDLS and CDR2 is YYNGEE in the germline V gene. Trimming cost V 0 bases and J 0 bases, with 15 bases left between them. The CDR3 spans 17 residues. Written as DNA, the CDR3 is TGTGCCAGCAGCGTAGAGGCCGGGACCGACCCTAACTATGGCTACACCTTC. It yields the protein CASSVEAGTDPNYGYTF.

Turning to this clonotype: A single base separates this from a much larger clone, so it may be a read error. The chain uses TRBV10-3 and TRBJ2-5, with D perhaps being TRBD1 or TRBD2 (5 bases each). In germline, CDR1 is ENHRY, CDR2 SYGVKD. The length of the CDR3 is 13 residues. For the CDR3, the DNA is TGTGCCATCAGTGCAGGGTTGGGAGAGTCCCAGTACTTC. Translated: CAISAGLGESQYF.